The rows below give T cell receptor beta chains drawn from one sample of a study of memory CD8 T cells in hepatitis C reinfection. The data were produced by immunoSEQ multiplex PCR, yet TCRdb's version contains in-frame clones alone and is incomplete. The sample lists 35,000 to 50,000 clones; roughly 90% were seen once. Specimen: naive CD8+ T cells sorted from blood. The origin of the receptors is a man aged 18 to 30 with hepatitis C virus infection. CDR3s include the opening cysteine and the closing phenylalanine or tryptophan. The D gene is left open where the match is weak. Expanded clones are given a class, and other clones once, few, many or no size at all.

cdr3_length: 17; d_call: TRBD2; v_call: TRBV28; j_call: TRBJ2-1; clone_size: -; cdr3_aa: CASSSRALAGGPYEQFF; cdr3_nt: TGTGCCAGCAGCTCCCGAGCCCTAGCGGGAGGGCCCTATGAGCAGTTCTTC
cdr3_length: 18; d_call: TRBD2; v_call: TRBV7-8; j_call: TRBJ2-1; clone_size: -; cdr3_aa: CASSLARLAGRVNNEQFF; cdr3_nt: TGTGCCAGCAGCTTAGCCCGACTAGCGGGACGTGTTAACAATGAGCAGTTCTTC
cdr3_length: 19; d_call: -; v_call: TRBV23-1; j_call: TRBJ1-4; clone_size: once; cdr3_aa: CASSSSLNPRDSFNEKLFF; cdr3_nt: TGCGCCAGCAGTTCCTCCCTTAACCCCAGGGACTCCTTTAATGAAAAACTGTTTTTT
cdr3_length: 14; d_call: TRBD1; v_call: TRBV29-1; j_call: TRBJ2-5; clone_size: -; cdr3_aa: CSVEVRGQGETQYF; cdr3_nt: TGCAGCGTTGAAGTCAGGGGGCAAGGGGAGACCCAGTACTTC
cdr3_length: 13; d_call: -; v_call: TRBV6-5; j_call: TRBJ2-2; clone_size: -; cdr3_aa: CASSLGGSGELFF; cdr3_nt: TGTGCCAGCAGTTTGGGCGGGTCCGGGGAGCTGTTTTTT
cdr3_length: 15; d_call: -; v_call: TRBV4-1; j_call: TRBJ2-2; clone_size: -; cdr3_aa: CASSQVTLNTGELFF; cdr3_nt: TGCGCCAGCAGCCAAGTCACATTGAACACCGGGGAGCTGTTTTTT
cdr3_length: 15; d_call: -; v_call: TRBV4-3; j_call: TRBJ2-1; clone_size: -; cdr3_aa: CASSQGLSSYNEQFF; cdr3_nt: TGCGCCAGCAGCCAAGGACTGAGCTCCTACAATGAGCAGTTCTTC
cdr3_length: 15; d_call: -; v_call: TRBV7-6; j_call: TRBJ2-3; clone_size: -; cdr3_aa: CASSQHRASTDTQYF; cdr3_nt: TGTGCCAGCAGCCAACACAGGGCGAGCACAGATACGCAGTATTTT
cdr3_length: 16; d_call: TRBD2; v_call: TRBV27; j_call: TRBJ2-1; clone_size: -; cdr3_aa: CASRTFSGGSYNEQFF; cdr3_nt: TGTGCCAGCAGGACCTTTAGCGGGGGATCCTACAATGAGCAGTTCTTC
cdr3_length: 17; d_call: -; v_call: TRBV5-5; j_call: TRBJ1-3; clone_size: -; cdr3_aa: CASSQVPGRDYGNTIYF; cdr3_nt: TGTGCCAGCAGCCAAGTTCCCGGGAGGGACTATGGAAACACCATATATTTT
cdr3_length: 15; d_call: TRBD2; v_call: TRBV7-2; j_call: TRBJ2-2; clone_size: -; cdr3_aa: CASRLLAGDTGELFF; cdr3_nt: TGTGCCAGCAGACTCCTAGCGGGGGACACCGGGGAGCTGTTTTTT
cdr3_length: 14; d_call: TRBD1; v_call: TRBV6-5; j_call: TRBJ1-1; clone_size: -; cdr3_aa: CASTHGTANTEAFF; cdr3_nt: TGTGCCAGTACGCACGGGACAGCTAACACTGAAGCTTTCTTT
cdr3_length: 15; d_call: -; v_call: TRBV6-1; j_call: TRBJ1-1; clone_size: -; cdr3_aa: CASSDRGQLNTEAFF; cdr3_nt: TGTGCCAGCAGTGACCGCGGACAGCTGAACACTGAAGCTTTCTTT
cdr3_length: 13; d_call: -; v_call: TRBV4-2; j_call: TRBJ2-1; clone_size: -; cdr3_aa: CASSQDLRDEQFF; cdr3_nt: TGTGCCAGCAGCCAAGATCTCAGGGATGAGCAGTTCTTC
cdr3_length: 14; d_call: -; v_call: TRBV28; j_call: TRBJ2-2; clone_size: -; cdr3_aa: CASSLALNTGELFF; cdr3_nt: TGTGCCAGCAGTTTGGCCTTGAACACCGGGGAGCTGTTTTTT
cdr3_length: 16; d_call: TRBD1; v_call: TRBV6-5; j_call: TRBJ1-5; clone_size: -; cdr3_aa: CASSYPRRGLRQPQHF; cdr3_nt: TGTGCCAGCAGTTACCCGAGGAGGGGGCTTCGGCAGCCCCAGCATTTT
cdr3_length: 14; d_call: TRBD1; v_call: TRBV9; j_call: TRBJ2-7; clone_size: -; cdr3_aa: CASSGRDSPYEQYF; cdr3_nt: TGTGCCAGCAGCGGTCGGGACAGCCCCTACGAGCAGTACTTC